This T cell receptor (beta chain) originates from a study of T-cell memory formation after mild COVID-19. Findings and limits, study-wide: In pre-infection memory, a portion of responding clones appeared, which suggested that cross-reactive memory joined. Of the contracting clones, CD4+ ones lay mainly in CM and EM, and CD8+ ones in EMRA.

CDR3 length equals 13 residues. Germline assignment: CDR1 MNHEY and CDR2 SVGAGI. V lost 8 bases, J lost 4 bases, and 14 bases lay in between. Using its own MiXCR run on the 5' RACE reads, TCRdb lists one record per CDR3 protein. The table lists fewer than 300,000 distinct CDR3 sequences, about a sixth of them singletons. This clonotype showed up just a few times. What it recognizes is unknown. The gene calls are TRBV6-5 and TRBJ2-5; weak D call: TRBD2 (5 bases). The sample was PBMCs or a T cell subset sorted from them (not recorded which). The TCR originated in a man younger than 35 who had mild COVID-19 (a few samples of this study predate the infection). Cell type and time point are not known. The CDR3 is CASHTRGPETQYF. CDR3 DNA: TGTGCCAGCCATACTCGGGGTCCAGAGACCCAGTACTTC.